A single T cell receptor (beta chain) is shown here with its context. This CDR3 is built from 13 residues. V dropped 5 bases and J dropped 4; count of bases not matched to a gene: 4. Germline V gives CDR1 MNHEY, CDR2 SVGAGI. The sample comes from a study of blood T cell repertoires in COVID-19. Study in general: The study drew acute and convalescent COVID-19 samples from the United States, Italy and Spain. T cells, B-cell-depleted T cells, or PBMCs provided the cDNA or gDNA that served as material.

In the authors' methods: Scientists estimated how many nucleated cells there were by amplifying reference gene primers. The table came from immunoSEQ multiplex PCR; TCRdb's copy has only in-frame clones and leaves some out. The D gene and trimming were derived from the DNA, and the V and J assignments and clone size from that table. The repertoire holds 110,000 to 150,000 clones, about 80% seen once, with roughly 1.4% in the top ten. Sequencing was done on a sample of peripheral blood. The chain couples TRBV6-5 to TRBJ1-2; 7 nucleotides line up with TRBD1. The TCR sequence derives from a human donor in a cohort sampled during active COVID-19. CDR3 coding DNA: TGTGCCAGCAGTCCCCGGACAGGCTATGGCTACACCTTC. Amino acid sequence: CASSPRTGYGYTF.